The sequence of this T cell receptor (beta chain) was determined in a study of T cell changes during pregnancy in multiple sclerosis. Germline V lookup: CDR1 LGHNA, CDR2 YSLEER. The V gene end was trimmed by 3 bases and the J gene end by 0 bases; junction bases not matched to a gene: 5. The CDR3 consists of 16 residues. Clones were sequenced by immunoSEQ multiplex PCR, and TCRdb holds only the in-frame ones, with some missing. This table holds some 54,000 clones, about 92% found once. This rearrangement joins TRBV4-3 to TRBJ2-1; 7 bases align to TRBD2. This clonotype was obtained from a female donor with multiple sclerosis, enrolled in a pregnancy study. Source: peripheral blood, taken after pregnancy. The CDR3, as DNA: TGCGCCAGCAGCCAGAATTTAGCGGGCTCCTACAATGAGCAGTTCTTC. Its translation is CASSQNLAGSYNEQFF.